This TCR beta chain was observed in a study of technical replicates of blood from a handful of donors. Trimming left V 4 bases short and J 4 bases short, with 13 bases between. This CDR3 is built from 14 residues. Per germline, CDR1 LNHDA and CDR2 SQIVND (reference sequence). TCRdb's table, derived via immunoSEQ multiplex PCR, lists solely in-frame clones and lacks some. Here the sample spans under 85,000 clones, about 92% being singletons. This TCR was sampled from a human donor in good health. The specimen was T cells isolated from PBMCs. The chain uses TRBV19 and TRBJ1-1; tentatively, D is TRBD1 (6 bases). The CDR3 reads CASSRTERLTEAFF. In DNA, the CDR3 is TGTGCCAGTAGTAGGACAGAGAGACTCACTGAAGCTTTCTTT.